The 25 T cell receptor beta chains listed next were all sequenced from one sample in a study of blood T cells in healthy people across ages. Then a second PCR, running about 6 to 11 cycles, was carried out with a sample-barcoded 5' primer and a J-beta primer mix. MiXCR was run by TCRdb on the 5' RACE reads, yielding one entry per CDR3 protein. The sample consists of about a million distinct CDR3 sequences, under 40% of them appearing once. Sequencing was performed on blood. The receptors here all came from a man aged 18 to 30 in good health.

This rearrangement joins TRBV7-2 to TRBJ2-3; D call uncertain. This CDR3 has 12 amino acids. The V gene's germline CDR1 is SGHTA and CDR2 FQGNSA. V lost 5 bases to trimming and J lost 6 bases, with 9 bases between them. Written as DNA, the CDR3 is TGTGCCAGCAGCCTATGGTTGGATACGCAGTATTTT. Residues: CASSLWLDTQYF.

The rearrangement uses TRBV4-3 and TRBJ2-7, with 7 bases matching TRBD2. Germline CDR1 is LGHNA and CDR2 is YSLEER. V lost 0 bases, J lost 7 bases, and 18 bases stayed unmatched. The CDR3 is 18 residues long. DNA of the CDR3: TGCGCCAGCAGCCAAGATTGGCCCGCGGGGGTATCTGGCAATGAGCAGTACTTC. Amino acids: CASSQDWPAGVSGNEQYF.

The chain combines TRBV6-2 or TRBV6-3 with TRBJ1-1; 10 bases agree with TRBD1. This CDR3 is 12 amino acids long. In germline, CDR1 is MNHEY, CDR2 SVGEGT. V was pared by 6 bases and J by 11 bases, with 6 bases of the junction left unmatched. The DNA of the CDR3 is TGTGCCAGCAGCTCCCCGGGACAGGGGGCTTTCTTT. Translated, it gives CASSSPGQGAFF.

The chain is built from TRBV25-1 and TRBJ1-1; tentatively, D is TRBD1 (5 bases). This CDR3 is 15 amino acids long. Germline V gene lookup returns CDR1 MGHDK and CDR2 SYGVNS. Trimming cost V 2 bases and J 1 base, with 11 bases left between them. The CDR3 sequence is CASSERTGTNTEAFF. The CDR3 DNA sequence: TGTGCCAGCAGTGAAAGAACCGGGACGAACACTGAAGCTTTCTTT.

The table lists this clonotype with many counts. The chain couples TRBV3-1 to TRBJ1-1; a possible D gene is TRBD1 (5 bases). Looked up from germline, CDR1 is LGHDT and CDR2 is YNNKEL (reference sequence). V lost 3 bases and J 7 bases, leaving 15 bases between the germline ends. This CDR3 has 14 amino acids. CDR3 region: CASSHSTQGHEAFF. The CDR3, as DNA: TGTGCCAGCAGCCATTCGACCCAGGGCCATGAAGCTTTCTTT.

The rearrangement joins TRBV6-5 to TRBJ2-4; D is possibly TRBD1 or TRBD2 (5 bases each). V was clipped by 5 bases and J by 7 bases, with 12 bases between them. CDR3 size: 13 residues. CDR1 and CDR2 (germline): MNHEY, SVGAGI. The CDR3 DNA reads TGTGCCAGCAGTAATAGCGAGGGGAACATTCAGTACTTC. Protein product: CASSNSEGNIQYF.

This chain uses TRBV3-1 with TRBJ1-2; D is uncertain. The V and J ends lost 1 base and 5 bases respectively, with 17 bases between them. The CDR3 contains 16 residues. The V gene's germline CDR1 is LGHDT and CDR2 YNNKEL (reference sequence). The CDR3 DNA sequence: TGTGCCAGCAGCCAAGGTCGTGTTACAAAGTTTTATGGCTACACCTTC. Translation: CASSQGRVTKFYGYTF.

This rearrangement joins TRBV5-1 to TRBJ1-2, with D hard to call. There are 18 residues in the CDR3. Deletions cut 3 bases from V and 6 bases from J, with 27 bases between. In germline, CDR1 is SGHRS, CDR2 YFSETQ. In DNA, the CDR3 is TGCGCCAGCAGCTCACGACCTCTCGGGCCAAACGCGCCAGATGGCTACACCTTC. Translating gives CASSSRPLGPNAPDGYTF.

The sample holds many counts of this clonotype. The chain recombines TRBV12-3 or TRBV12-4 with TRBJ1-2; 7 nucleotides line up with TRBD1. Trimming took 6 bases from V and 5 from J; bases not matched to a gene: 9. CDR3 size: 14 residues. The CDR3: CASSSGTATYGYTF. DNA of the CDR3: TGTGCCAGCAGCTCCGGGACAGCTACATATGGCTACACCTTC.

This chain joins TRBV2 and TRBJ2-2, with 7 bases matching TRBD1. Germline V CDR1 and CDR2: SNHLY, FYNNEI. The V gene end was trimmed by 7 bases and the J gene end by 1 base; junction bases not matched to a gene: 3. The CDR3 loop spans 14 amino acids. The CDR3 loop is CASNRDRNTGELFF. DNA for the CDR3: TGTGCCAGCAACCGGGACAGGAACACCGGGGAGCTGTTTTTT.

This clonotype was picked up one time. J is TRBJ1-1 and V is TRBV12-3 or TRBV12-4, with 7 bases lining up with TRBD1. The ends lost 5 bases at V and 8 bases at J; junction bases unmatched: 8. This CDR3 comprises 13 residues. The CDR3 sequence is CASSLVDRSEAFF. For the CDR3, the DNA is TGTGCCAGCAGTCTAGTGGACAGGTCCGAAGCTTTCTTT.

This clonotype showed up just a few times. This chain uses TRBV5-1 with TRBJ1-2, with D unresolved. This CDR3 comprises 14 residues. Deletions cut 4 bases from V and 1 base from J, with 11 bases between. Germline V gene sequence: CDR1 SGHRS, CDR2 YFSETQ. The CDR3 DNA reads as TGCGCCAGCAGCACTCACGACGTTAACTATGGCTACACCTTC. Encoded protein: CASSTHDVNYGYTF.

This chain connects TRBV4-1 to TRBJ2-3; 7 nucleotides match TRBD2. The CDR3 is made up of 17 amino acids. The V segment lost 2 bases and the J segment 3 bases; nucleotides outside the gene matches: 11. CDR1 is MGHRA, CDR2 YSYEKL, per germline. The CDR3 region is CASSQQMGGSLTDTQYF. CDR3 nucleotide sequence: TGCGCCAGCAGCCAACAAATGGGGGGGAGTTTGACAGATACGCAGTATTTT.

The genes are TRBV30 and TRBJ2-7; 8 bases fit TRBD1. V lost 3 bases and J lost 11; bases outside the gene matches: 12. This CDR3 comprises 13 residues. CDR1 is GTSNPN and CDR2 is SVGIG in the germline V gene (reference sequence). The CDR3 protein is CAWRDSGQGAKYF. The CDR3 DNA sequence: TGTGCCTGGAGGGACTCCGGACAGGGTGCCAAGTACTTC.

The chain recombines TRBV10-3 with TRBJ1-2, with D maybe TRBD1 (5 bases). Germline V gene sequence: CDR1 ENHRY, CDR2 SYGVKD. This CDR3 is built from 13 residues. Trimming removed 4 bases from V and 7 bases from J, with 13 bases in between. DNA for the CDR3: TGTGCCATCAGTGGGAACAAAGGGGCTGGCTACACCTTC. Encoded protein: CAISGNKGAGYTF.

This clonotype was seen just once. V usage is TRBV12-3 or TRBV12-4 and J usage is TRBJ2-7, with 8 bases identical to TRBD1. The junction had 5 bases not matched to a gene; V was cut back by 4 bases and J by 0 bases. This CDR3 is built from 15 residues. CDR3 protein: CASSSTGESSYEQYF. Written as DNA, the CDR3 is TGTGCCAGCAGTTCGACAGGGGAGTCCTCCTACGAGCAGTACTTC.

This clonotype was found many times. The gene calls are TRBV12-3 or TRBV12-4 and TRBJ1-1; 9 bases line up with TRBD1. The V segment lost 5 bases and the J segment 4 bases; nucleotides outside the gene matches: 2. The CDR3 spans 13 residues. Here the CDR3 DNA reads TGTGCCAGCAGTCGGGGACAGGGCACTGAAGCTTTCTTT. The encoded protein is CASSRGQGTEAFF.

This chain joins TRBV7-2 and TRBJ2-5; D ambiguous. Near its end, the DNA agrees better with TRBJ2-7, so the J call may be wrong. The CDR3 contains 13 residues. The germline V gene encodes CDR1 SGHTA and CDR2 FQGNSA. The CDR3 spells CASSLVNPYEQYF. In nucleotides, the CDR3 is TGTGCCAGCAGCTTAGTCAACCCCTACGAGCAGTACTTC.

The chain joins TRBV2 to TRBJ2-7, with D maybe TRBD1 (5 bases). The CDR3 length is 15 residues. V gave up 7 bases and J gave up 3 bases, with 19 bases separating them. CDR1 SNHLY and CDR2 FYNNEI come from the germline V gene. The CDR3 protein is CASNQGHGLGYEQYF. As DNA, the CDR3 is TGTGCCAGCAATCAAGGACACGGGCTAGGCTACGAGCAGTACTTC.

The genes are TRBV10-3 and TRBJ1-1, with D possibly matching TRBD1 (5 bases). From germline, CDR1 is ENHRY and CDR2 SYGVKD. This CDR3 spans 16 amino acids. V lost 0 bases and J lost 11, with 22 bases in between. DNA for the CDR3: TGTGCCATCAGTGAGTCGATAGCTAAGGGGTCCCTCGGCGCTTTCTTT. Translated: CAISESIAKGSLGAFF.

This clonotype was found many times. The gene calls are TRBV12-3 or TRBV12-4 and TRBJ1-2, with D perhaps TRBD1 (5 bases). The ends were cut back, 6 bases at V and 5 bases at J, with 19 bases in the middle. This CDR3 spans 15 amino acids. In DNA, the CDR3 is TGTGCCAGCAGATCAAGTAAAGGGACCGATTATGGCTACACCTTC. Encoded protein: CASRSSKGTDYGYTF.

This clonotype was picked up a small number of times. The V call is TRBV27, the J call TRBJ2-1; possible D gene TRBD1, 6 bases. The length of the CDR3 is 15 residues. CDR1 and CDR2 from the germline V gene are MNHEY and SMNVEV (reference sequence). Trimming cost V 2 bases and J 4 bases, with 12 bases left between them. CDR3 DNA: TGTGCCAGCAGTTTACTCCCCGACAGGTACAATGAGCAGTTCTTC. It specifies CASSLLPDRYNEQFF.

This chain joins TRBV27 and TRBJ2-1, with D tentatively TRBD1 or TRBD2 (7 bases each). The V and J ends lost 1 base and 8 bases respectively, with 15 bases between them. The length of the CDR3 is 15 residues. CDR1 and CDR2 (germline): MNHEY, SMNVEV (reference sequence). The CDR3 region is CASSLWQGGFDEQFF. The CDR3 DNA reads TGTGCCAGCAGTTTATGGCAGGGGGGGTTCGATGAGCAGTTCTTC.

The genes are TRBV6-5 and TRBJ2-7; 7 bases are shared with TRBD2. Trimming removed 1 base from V and 0 bases from J; junction bases left unmatched: 3. From germline, CDR1 is MNHEY and CDR2 SVGAGI. The CDR3 loop spans 15 amino acids. The chain's CDR3 is CASSYFGGSSYEQYF. The CDR3, as DNA: TGTGCCAGCAGTTACTTCGGGGGGAGCTCCTACGAGCAGTACTTC.

This clonotype turned up a few times. The rearrangement links TRBV29-1 to TRBJ2-3; the match to TRBD2 covers 12 bases. J was trimmed by 3 bases and V by 3 bases; bases with no gene match: 4. The CDR3 extends over 15 amino acids. Per the germline V gene, CDR1 is SQVTM and CDR2 is ANQGSEA. The CDR3 bases are TGCAGCGTTGACCCTAGCGGGGGGGCGACAGATACGCAGTATTTT. Translation: CSVDPSGGATDTQYF.